A single sample gave rise to the 14 T cell receptor beta chains below, sequenced in a study of shared clonotypes between healthy human individuals. Libraries were prepared by immunoSEQ multiplex PCR; TCRdb keeps only in-frame clonotypes and omits some of them. The sample records millions of clones, roughly 93% being singletons. The sample comprised naive CD4+ T cells from PBMCs. Subset meaning: CD45RA+ positively selected. The receptors stem from a man aged 18 to 29 in good health. Some clones in this sample may be carry-over from other donors' samples.

This sequence joins TRBV7-2 and TRBJ2-1, with a tentative D call TRBD1 (5 bases). There are 15 residues in the CDR3. CDR1 is SGHTA and CDR2 is FQGNSA in the germline V gene. Trimming cost V 1 base and J 4 bases, with 11 bases left between them. CDR3 coding DNA: TGTGCCAGCAGCTTAGGACAGCTAATATACAATGAGCAGTTCTTC. Translated, it gives CASSLGQLIYNEQFF. Together with reference TRBV7-2 and TRBJ2-1, the CDR3 gives the full variable domain: GAGVSQSPSNKVTEKGKDVELRCDPISGHTALYWYRQSLGQGLEFLIYFQGNSAPDKSGLPSDRFSAERTGGSVSTLTIQRTQQEDSAVYLCASSLGQLIYNEQFFGPGTRLTVL.

This chain uses TRBV6-5 with TRBJ2-7; tentatively, D is TRBD2 (5 bases). Germline loops: CDR1 MNHEY, CDR2 SVGAGI. V lost 5 bases and J lost 1, with 15 bases in between. This CDR3 region has 15 residues. The CDR3, as DNA: TGTGCCAGCAGTCCCTCGGGGAGCCGATCCTACGAGCAGTACTTC. Amino acids: CASSPSGSRSYEQYF.

This chain links TRBV5-8 with TRBJ1-5, with a possible D match to TRBD1 (6 bases). The CDR3 contains 16 residues. V was clipped by 0 bases and J by 4 bases, with 14 bases between them. From germline, CDR1 is SGHTS and CDR2 YDEGEE. The CDR3 region is CASSLVGGASNQPQHF. The CDR3, as DNA: TGTGCCAGCAGCTTGGTAGGGGGGGCGAGTAATCAGCCCCAGCATTTT.

The chain uses TRBV19 and TRBJ2-2; D perhaps matches TRBD1 (6 bases). Germline CDR1 and CDR2: LNHDA and SQIVND (reference sequence). CDR3 length: 14 residues. Between the trimmed V and J ends, which lost 5 bases and 3 bases, there was a span of 10 bases. The CDR3 is CASSSPGDTGELFF. The CDR3 DNA sequence: TGTGCCAGTAGTTCACCAGGGGACACCGGGGAGCTGTTTTTT.

This chain links TRBV29-1 with TRBJ2-2; possibly TRBD1 for D (6 bases). Trimming stripped 6 bases from V and 8 bases from J, with 10 bases between. Germline CDR1 SQVTM, CDR2 ANQGSEA. This CDR3 region has 11 residues. The CDR3 sequence is CSVQGSGELFF. The CDR3 nucleotides read TGCAGCGTACAGGGTTCTGGGGAGCTGTTTTTT.

Of note for this clone: The sample holds other DNA sequences that translate to the same CDR3. V is TRBV5-1 and J is TRBJ2-7, with D maybe TRBD1 (5 bases). The CDR3 has 12 residues. CDR1 is SGHRS, CDR2 YFSETQ, per germline. Trimming removed 4 bases from V and 4 bases from J, with 9 bases in between. CDR3 in amino acids: CASSPDRYEQYF. The DNA for the CDR3 is TGCGCCAGCAGCCCTGACAGATACGAGCAGTACTTC. Supplemented by reference TRBV5-1 and TRBJ2-7, the full variable domain reads KAGVTQTPRYLIKTRGQQVTLSCSPISGHRSVSWYQQTPGQGLQFLFEYFSETQRNKGNFPGRFSGRQFSNSRSEMNVSTLELGDSALYLCASSPDRYEQYFGPGTRLTVT.

This chain links TRBV28 with TRBJ2-1, with 9 bases lining up with TRBD1. The length of the CDR3 is 15 residues. CDR1 and CDR2 from the germline V gene are MDHEN and SYDVKM. The V segment lost 5 bases and the J segment 7 bases; nucleotides outside the gene matches: 9. The CDR3 loop reads CASSQTGQGRNEQFF. The CDR3 DNA reads TGTGCCAGCAGTCAGACGGGACAGGGAAGGAATGAGCAGTTCTTC.

A word on this clone: The sample carries other DNA sequences with the same CDR3. The CDR3 DNA reads TGTGCCTGGAGCGCCAATGAGCAGTTCTTC. Protein: CAWSANEQFF. The chain is built from TRBV30 and TRBJ2-1; no clear D gene. V was pared by 3 bases and J by 6 bases, with 3 bases between. Germline-derived CDR1 and CDR2 are GTSNPN and SVGIG (reference sequence). This CDR3 has 10 residues.

The gene calls are TRBV7-3 and TRBJ2-6, with TRBD1 as a possible D gene (6 bases). CDR1 is SGHTA, CDR2 FQGTGA, per germline. The CDR3 runs 17 residues. The V gene lost 5 bases and the J gene lost 0 bases, with 14 bases spanning the gap. The CDR3 DNA sequence: TGTGCCAGCAGCCAGACAGGAACCGCCTCTGGGGCCAACGTCCTGACTTTC. It specifies CASSQTGTASGANVLTF.

The table lists this clone with a few counts. V is TRBV5-1 and J is TRBJ1-1; a possible D gene is TRBD1 (5 bases). CDR1 is SGHRS and CDR2 is YFSETQ in the germline V gene. The CDR3 totals 14 residues. Trimming removed 3 bases at V and 8 bases at J, with 17 bases between. The CDR3 coding sequence is TGCGCCAGCAGCTCCAGGGTACAACCGGCGGAAGCTTTCTTT. Its translation: CASSSRVQPAEAFF.

The rearrangement uses TRBV19 and TRBJ2-3; 11 positions agree with TRBD2. The germline CDR1 and CDR2 sequences are LNHDA and SQIVND (reference sequence). The CDR3 loop spans 15 amino acids. Losses at the gene ends were 6 bases for V and 4 bases for J; bases not matched to a gene: 6. In nucleotides, the CDR3 is TGTGCCAGTAGGGAACTAGCGGGAGCCGCAGATACGCAGTATTTT. As protein: CASRELAGAADTQYF.

The chain employs TRBV5-1 and TRBJ2-3; D gene uncertain. Germline-derived CDR1 and CDR2 are SGHRS and YFSETQ. V gave up 1 base and J gave up 6 bases, with 15 bases separating them. The CDR3 is 15 residues long. CDR3 sequence reads: CASSLFGSFGDTQYF. CDR3 nucleotides: TGCGCCAGCAGCTTGTTTGGCTCTTTCGGGGATACGCAGTATTTT.

The rearrangement joins TRBV9 to TRBJ1-1; no clear D. Germline CDR1 reads SGDLS; CDR2 reads YYNGEE. The CDR3 consists of 15 residues. Deletions cut 3 bases from V and 2 bases from J, with 14 bases between. CDR3 sequence reads: CASSAPPVTNTEAFF. The CDR3, as DNA: TGTGCCAGCAGCGCCCCCCCGGTTACCAACACTGAAGCTTTCTTT. The variable domain in full, with the rest retrieved from reference TRBV9 and TRBJ1-1, is DSGVTQTPKHLITATGQRVTLRCSPRSGDLSVYWYQQSLDQGLQFLIQYYNGEERAKGNILERFSAQQFPDLHSELNLSSLELGDSALYFCASSAPPVTNTEAFFGQGTRLTVV.

The chain recombines TRBV27 with TRBJ1-5; no definite D call. Germline V gives CDR1 MNHEY, CDR2 SMNVEV (reference sequence). Trimming stripped 3 bases from V and 1 base from J, with 13 bases between. The CDR3 is 16 amino acids. In nucleotides, the CDR3 is TGTGCCAGCAGTTTTCGCGGCCGGGGAAGCAATCAGCCCCAGCATTTT. Amino acids: CASSFRGRGSNQPQHF.